The 8 T cell receptor beta chains below were found in one sample sequenced in a study of blood T cells in healthy people across ages. The authors ran a second PCR of roughly 6 to 11 cycles using a sample-barcoded 5' primer and a J-beta primer mix. TCRdb processed the 5' RACE reads anew with MiXCR; each CDR3 protein has one entry. Of about 1.4 million distinct CDR3 sequences listed, approximately 60% are singletons. What was sequenced was blood. The source is a man between 18 and 35 years old in good health.

V usage is TRBV2 and J usage is TRBJ1-2; 10 bases line up with TRBD1. Germline trimming cut 5 bases from V and 2 bases from J; bases unmatched to any gene: 17. The CDR3 length is 19 residues. The germline V gene encodes CDR1 SNHLY and CDR2 FYNNEI. CDR3 protein: CASSTGTGAPTFKNYGYTF. The CDR3 DNA follows: TGTGCCAGCAGTACCGGGACAGGGGCGCCCACCTTTAAGAACTATGGCTACACCTTC. Supplemented by reference TRBV2 and TRBJ1-2, the full variable domain reads EPEVTQTPSHQVTQMGQEVILRCVPISNHLYFYWYRQILGQKVEFLVSFYNNEISEKSEIFDDQFSVERPDGSNFTLKIRSTKLEDSAMYFCASSTGTGAPTFKNYGYTFGSGTRLTVV.

The J gene is TRBJ1-5, the V gene TRBV4-2; D call uncertain. The CDR3 contains 16 residues. V lost 1 base and J 5 bases, leaving 15 bases between the germline ends. CDR1 is LGHNA, CDR2 YNFKEQ, per germline. The CDR3 coding sequence is TGTGCCAGCAGCCAAGTGTCCGTAAGGAGGGATCAGCCCCAGCATTTT. Residues: CASSQVSVRRDQPQHF.

This clonotype was recorded a few times. The chain has TRBV6-2 or TRBV6-3 and TRBJ2-3; maybe TRBD2 (6 bases). Trimming pared 0 bases from V and 2 bases from J, leaving 12 bases between. Germline assignment: CDR1 MNHEY and CDR2 SVGEGT. The CDR3 runs to 16 residues. The chain's CDR3 is CASSYSSGDSTDTQYF. As DNA, the CDR3 is TGTGCCAGCAGTTACTCTAGCGGTGATTCCACAGATACGCAGTATTTT.

This clonotype was detected only a few times. The rearrangement uses TRBV4-1 and TRBJ2-5, with D perhaps TRBD2 (5 bases). The CDR3 covers 14 residues. Trimming cost V 1 base and J 7 bases, with 13 bases left between them. Germline lookup yields CDR1 MGHRA and CDR2 YSYEKL. The CDR3 DNA sequence: TGCGCCAGCAGCCAAGGGACCGGGATAAGGACCCAGTACTTC. Protein product: CASSQGTGIRTQYF.

There are a few counts of this clonotype. The chain couples TRBV29-1 to TRBJ1-2; D gene ambiguous. Germline CDR1 is SQVTM and CDR2 is ANQGSEA. CDR3 length equals 14 residues. V lost 0 bases and J 6 bases, leaving 14 bases between the germline ends. The CDR3 DNA is TGCAGCGTTGAAGAGTTTCTGGCAGACGATGGCTACACCTTC. This sequence encodes CSVEEFLADDGYTF.

The J gene is TRBJ2-2, the V gene TRBV20-1; 8 bases are a match to TRBD2. The CDR3 is 15 amino acids. The V and J ends lost 0 bases and 7 bases, in that order; junction bases with no gene match: 7. The germline V gene has CDR1 DFQATT and CDR2 SNEGSKA (reference sequence). CDR3 DNA sequence: TGCAGTGCTAGAGATCGTTCGGGGGGGTACGGGGAGCTGTTTTTT. Its translation: CSARDRSGGYGELFF.

Written as DNA, the CDR3 is TGTGCCAGCAGCCAATCCGGGACCCGCGGGAGGTCTGAAGCTTTCTTT. It encodes CASSQSGTRGRSEAFF. V usage is TRBV14 and J usage is TRBJ1-1; a weak D match, TRBD1 (5 bases). The V gene lost 2 bases and the J gene lost 6 bases, with 19 bases spanning the gap. The length of the CDR3 is 16 residues. Germline loops: CDR1 SGHDN, CDR2 FVKESK.

V gene TRBV27 combines with J gene TRBJ2-1; 8 positions agree with TRBD2. This CDR3 comprises 12 residues. V lost 5 bases, J lost 12 bases, and 6 bases stayed unmatched. The germline CDR1 and CDR2 sequences are MNHEY and SMNVEV (reference sequence). The CDR3 nucleotides are TGTGCCAGCAGTCCCGGGACTAGTGCGCAGTTCTTC. This encodes CASSPGTSAQFF.